A selection of T cell receptor beta chains follows, all from one sample in a study of T-cell memory formation after mild COVID-19. TCRdb re-called the 5' RACE reads with MiXCR, one entry per CDR3 protein. Of roughly 150,000 distinct CDR3 sequences in the sample, around 13% were seen once. Sequencing was done on a sample of PBMCs or a T cell subset sorted from them (not recorded which). These TCRs come from an adult woman who had mild COVID-19 (a few samples of this study predate the infection). Cell type and time point are not known. Both conserved end residues are part of each CDR3. Fields, in order: V gene, J gene, CDR3 protein.

TRBV12-3/TRBV12-4	TRBJ2-2	CASSRREVGELFF
TRBV4-2	TRBJ2-5	CASSQGLKGTQYF
TRBV29-1	TRBJ2-7	CSVRDTGGYEQYF
TRBV2	TRBJ2-3	CASRLTSGVSDTQYF
TRBV5-6	TRBJ1-2	CASSPRRFNYGYTF
TRBV6-5	TRBJ2-5	CASSEVASQETQYF
TRBV24-1	TRBJ2-3	CATSDLEGETDTQYF
TRBV13	TRBJ1-5	CASSSRGNSNQPQHF
TRBV18	TRBJ2-5	CASTTSGALQETQYF
TRBV4-2	TRBJ2-7	CASSQSGGNYEQYF
TRBV12-3/TRBV12-4	TRBJ2-1	CASRKREEGNEQFF
TRBV4-1	TRBJ2-1	CASSRQQGAEGYNEQFF
TRBV18	TRBJ2-3	CASSPGTSIQFTQYF
TRBV5-6	TRBJ1-5	CASSLWTGHQQPQHF
TRBV20-1	TRBJ2-3	CSASNRALNADTQYF
TRBV19	TRBJ1-1	CASSIGGGRTEAFF
TRBV6-2/TRBV6-3	TRBJ1-5	CASSLDGPYQPQHF
TRBV29-1	TRBJ2-1	CSVGRPYGNEQFF
TRBV6-1	TRBJ1-1	CASSEGTAVNTEAFF
TRBV11-3	TRBJ2-6	CASSWGGGIPSGANVLTF
TRBV27	TRBJ2-7	CASSRWTEAYEQYF
TRBV7-8	TRBJ1-1	CASSLGGPEAFF
TRBV3-1	TRBJ2-7	CASSQTSGTYEQYF
TRBV29-1	TRBJ2-1	CSAEGGISYNEQFF
TRBV20-1	TRBJ2-1	CSASRRSSYNEQFF
TRBV7-2	TRBJ2-1	CASSYFTDRANEQFF
TRBV5-5	TRBJ2-1	CASSLGFGRGSYNEQFF
TRBV7-6	TRBJ2-5	CASSLPGPGGTQYF
TRBV7-2	TRBJ2-3	CASGKTSATQYF
TRBV24-1	TRBJ2-2	CATSEASLNTGELFF
TRBV2	TRBJ2-7	CASIDLKRTYEQYF
TRBV9	TRBJ2-3	CASSPAGTDTQYF
TRBV7-2	TRBJ2-7	CASSFLIRTSYEQYF
TRBV7-9	TRBJ2-1	CASSLGQGTQFF
TRBV5-1	TRBJ2-7	CASSSRDRGYEQYF
TRBV5-6	TRBJ2-3	CASRTSGTDTQYF
TRBV6-2/TRBV6-3	TRBJ2-3	CATSAGGARTGEGHF
TRBV29-1	TRBJ2-7	CSVGRGGMGAGGEQYF
TRBV5-5	TRBJ2-4	CASSFSGFLAKNIQYF
TRBV20-1	TRBJ1-1	CSSGPPGTHTEAFF
TRBV29-1	TRBJ2-5	CSVSDTWVLLETQYF
TRBV7-2	TRBJ2-5	CASSAGLAAIRGETQYF
TRBV20-1	TRBJ1-6	CSARDPWDRENSPLHF
TRBV7-9	TRBJ2-1	CASSLAGYSSYNEQFF
TRBV5-4	TRBJ2-6	CASSTPGDGANVLTF
TRBV6-2/TRBV6-3	TRBJ1-6	CASSYLPGYDSPLHF
TRBV2	TRBJ2-7	CASSKKPLLAGGYEQYF
TRBV9	TRBJ2-1	CASSSGLAGSYNEQFF